What follows describes a single T cell receptor (beta chain). This sample stems from a study of blood T cell repertoires in COVID-19. Across the whole study: Sample material is recorded as cDNA or gDNA derived from T cells, B-cell-depleted T cells, or PBMCs.

Original processing notes: The authors estimated nucleated cell counts from reference gene primer amplification. Data came from immunoSEQ multiplex PCR; TCRdb stores just in-frame clones and leaves some out. That table gives V, J and clone size, and the DNA gave D and trimming. The sample records over 130,000 clones, 88% being singletons. This clonotype was sampled from a human donor in a cohort sampled during active COVID-19. Source material: peripheral blood.

The CDR3 here is CASRRTGAETQYF. As DNA, the CDR3 is TGTGCCAGCAGAAGGACAGGGGCAGAGACCCAGTACTTC. V usage is TRBV6-5 and J usage is TRBJ2-5; the match to TRBD1 covers 9 bases. J was trimmed by 4 bases and V by 6 bases; bases with no gene match: 3. The CDR3 has 13 residues. The germline V gene encodes CDR1 MNHEY and CDR2 SVGAGI.